A selection of T cell receptor beta chains follows, all from one sample in a study of shared clonotypes between healthy human individuals. The repertoire was sequenced with immunoSEQ multiplex PCR; TCRdb's copy has only in-frame clones and lacks some. The repertoire holds some 800,000 clones, with around 93% as singletons. Material for sequencing was naive CD8+ T cells sorted from blood. These receptors were taken from a man under 40 in good health. The conserved cysteine and the conserved F or W are not part of the CDR3 here.

CDR3: ASTRWDSHYEQY
V: TRBV2

CDR3: ATSRPGEEAYGYT
V: TRBV15

CDR3: ASSLDPVSNEQF
V: TRBV7-2

CDR3: ASSLVPGQGARQPQH
V: TRBV7-4

CDR3: ASRGGTDTQY
V: TRBV11-2

CDR3: ASSLLGLEETQY
V: TRBV27

CDR3: ASGIGTGYEQY
V: TRBV28

CDR3: ASSLEQSSTDTQY
V: TRBV5-1

CDR3: AILATESYEQY
V: TRBV10-3

CDR3: ASSDLADYDNEQF
V: TRBV27

CDR3: ASSLGTKTFSDRENNEQF
V: TRBV13

CDR3: ASSAAAGTGAYEQY
V: TRBV9

CDR3: ASSRISTDTQY
V: TRBV19

CDR3: ATSRGGNQPQH
V: TRBV15

CDR3: ASSLDRYTQY
V: TRBV5-1

CDR3: ASSPRQVTNEKLF
V: TRBV27

CDR3: ASSPPGGVNTEAF
V: TRBV18

CDR3: ASSLRIPGLAGAVYNEQF
V: TRBV27

CDR3: ASSSDPNSASTDTQY
V: TRBV19

CDR3: ASSLDRANTEAF
V: TRBV5-1

CDR3: ASSLGRRTGAAWEQY
V: TRBV11-2

CDR3: SVHTTQGNYGYT
V: TRBV29-1

CDR3: ASSQGTRLYEQY
V: TRBV9

CDR3: ASSLQGVTTEAF
V: TRBV27

CDR3: ASSPSGGRPWETQY
V: TRBV13

CDR3: ASSPPTPGVRETQY
V: TRBV18

CDR3: ASSLVLGNPNNEQF
V: TRBV7-2

CDR3: ASSIWTGHVETQY
V: TRBV7-2

CDR3: ASSELAEITDTQY
V: TRBV2

CDR3: ASSPGLAGTGELF
V: TRBV5-4

CDR3: ASSLVGRGASSFGYT
V: TRBV5-1

CDR3: ASSPPGAGGGTDTQY
V: TRBV5-1